One sample yielded the 14 T cell receptor beta chains listed below, sequenced in a study of T cell responses to AZD1222 COVID-19 vaccine. Some clones are missing from TCRdb's copy, which holds only in-frame ones; the method was immunoSEQ multiplex PCR. Of about 120,000 clones listed, around nine tenths are singletons. The sequences come from peripheral blood, collected on day 0 of AZD1222 vaccination. Receptors originate from an adult in good health.

V and J are TRBV29-1 and TRBJ2-7; perhaps TRBD2 as D (5 bases). Trimming took 2 bases from V and 5 from J, leaving 10 bases between them. CDR3 length: 12 amino acids. Germline V gene sequence: CDR1 SQVTM, CDR2 ANQGSEA. The CDR3 region is CSVEQAGDEQYF. In nucleotides, the CDR3 is TGCAGCGTTGAACAGGCCGGGGACGAGCAGTACTTC.

The chain links TRBV5-1 to TRBJ2-1; D is uncertain. V lost 0 bases and J 1 base, leaving 8 bases between the germline ends. This CDR3 is built from 15 residues. Germline CDR1 reads SGHRS; CDR2 reads YFSETQ. CDR3 nucleotides: TGCGCCAGCAGCTTGGGTGCCTTATCCTACAATGAGCAGTTCTTC. It encodes CASSLGALSYNEQFF.

The chain joins TRBV12-3 or TRBV12-4 to TRBJ2-1; D is unclear. Trimming cost V 5 bases and J 7 bases, with 6 bases left between them. This CDR3 spans 11 amino acids. The CDR3 DNA reads as TGTGCCAGCAGTGGCAGGAATGAGCAGTTCTTC. Translating it yields CASSGRNEQFF.

The chain uses TRBV6-5 and TRBJ1-2; 10 bases fit TRBD1. CDR3 size: 14 residues. Trimming took 8 bases from V and 2 from J; bases not matched to a gene: 5. Germline V CDR1 and CDR2: MNHEY, SVGAGI. CDR3: CASYPGQGNYGYTF. The CDR3 coding sequence is TGTGCCAGCTATCCGGGACAGGGGAACTATGGCTACACCTTC.

V gene TRBV28 combines with J gene TRBJ1-4; the match to TRBD1 covers 8 bases. Germline CDR1 reads MDHEN; CDR2 reads SYDVKM. Trimming took 6 bases from V and 8 from J; bases not matched to a gene: 8. This CDR3 has 14 residues. CDR3 DNA sequence: TGTGCCAGCAGCCCAGGGGGCAGTGGGGAAAAACTGTTTTTT. It yields the protein CASSPGGSGEKLFF.

This rearrangement joins TRBV4-3 to TRBJ1-6; D gene uncertain. The CDR3 is 14 residues long. The germline V gene encodes CDR1 LGHNA and CDR2 YSLEER. V lost 1 base, J lost 9 bases, and 10 bases lay in between. CDR3: CASSQATSRSPLHF. The CDR3 region has the DNA TGCGCCAGCAGCCAAGCCACGAGCCGTTCACCCCTCCACTTT.

The rearrangement links TRBV24-1 to TRBJ1-2; 9 bases agree with TRBD1. This CDR3 has 14 amino acids. Unmatched junction bases numbered 4, after V lost 6 bases and J lost 3 bases. Germline-derived CDR1 and CDR2 are KGHDR and SFDVKD. The CDR3 nucleotides read TGTGCCACCAGTTTAGGGGACAGGGACTATGGCTACACCTTC. Translated: CATSLGDRDYGYTF.

CDR3 sequence: CASSLGPSGSYEQFF. CDR3 nucleotides: TGTGCCAGCAGCTTGGGGCCTAGCGGGAGTTATGAGCAGTTCTTC. The chain combines TRBV5-6 with TRBJ2-1, with TRBD2 identical over 10 bases. CDR3 length: 15 amino acids. The germline V gene has CDR1 SGHDT and CDR2 YYEEEE. After removal of 0 bases from V and 8 bases from J, the junction contained 5 bases not matched to a gene.

The chain carries TRBV25-1 and TRBJ2-2; D is ambiguous. The CDR3 covers 14 residues. CDR1 is MGHDK and CDR2 is SYGVNS in the germline V gene. The ends were cut back, 1 base at V and 1 base at J, with 4 bases in the middle. The CDR3 spells CASSESGNTGELFF. As DNA, the CDR3 is TGTGCCAGCAGTGAATCCGGGAACACCGGGGAGCTGTTTTTT.

The chain carries TRBV10-2 and TRBJ1-2; 9 nucleotides line up with TRBD1. Unmatched junction bases numbered 4, after V lost 6 bases and J lost 2 bases. The CDR3 sequence is 14 residues long. Germline lookup yields CDR1 WSHSY and CDR2 SAAADI. CDR3 protein: CASSLGQGNYGYTF. The CDR3 region has the DNA TGCGCCAGCAGCTTGGGACAGGGAAACTATGGCTACACCTTC.

This clone has only one observation. The chain is built from TRBV5-4 and TRBJ1-2; no reliable D call. Germline V gives CDR1 SGHNT, CDR2 YYREEE (reference sequence). The CDR3 loop spans 12 amino acids. Trimming pared 6 bases from V and 4 bases from J, leaving 10 bases between. The DNA of the CDR3 is TGTGCCAGCAAAGGACCGGTCTATGGCTACACCTTC. Residues: CASKGPVYGYTF.

This clone has just one count. The rearrangement uses TRBV5-5 and TRBJ1-5, with D hard to call. Germline CDR1 SGHKS, CDR2 YYEKEE (reference sequence). Trimming left V 4 bases short and J 0 bases short, with 11 bases between. The CDR3 runs to 15 residues. The CDR3, as DNA: TGTGCCAGCAGCCCCGTGGTGGGTAGCAATCAGCCCCAGCATTTT. Amino acid sequence: CASSPVVGSNQPQHF.

V gene TRBV7-9 combines with J gene TRBJ1-2; 10 positions agree with TRBD1. The CDR3 loop spans 16 amino acids. Germline CDR1 and CDR2: SEHNR and FQNEAQ (reference sequence). With V trimmed by 5 bases and J by 0 bases, 6 bases remained unmatched. This chain's CDR3 is CASSDRGRRANYGYTF. The CDR3 DNA is TGTGCCAGCAGCGACAGGGGGCGGCGGGCTAACTATGGCTACACCTTC. Together with reference TRBV7-9 and TRBJ1-2, the CDR3 gives the full variable domain: DTGVSQNPRHKITKRGQNVTFRCDPISEHNRLYWYRQTLGQGPEFLTYFQNEAQLEKSRLLSDRFSAERPKGSFSTLEIQRTEQGDSAMYLCASSDRGRRANYGYTFGSGTRLTVV.

This chain joins TRBV19 and TRBJ2-2; D gene ambiguous. Trimming left V 5 bases short and J 1 base short, with 14 bases between. Germline V gene sequence: CDR1 LNHDA, CDR2 SQIVND (reference sequence). CDR3 size: 16 residues. The CDR3 is CASSSSQMRNTGELFF. CDR3 DNA: TGTGCCAGTAGTTCGAGTCAGATGAGGAACACCGGGGAGCTGTTTTTT.